This is a list of T cell receptor beta chains from one sample in a study of PD-1 blockade in classical Hodgkin lymphoma. Sequencing used immunoSEQ multiplex PCR; TCRdb keeps in-frame clones, though not all of them. The profile shows approximately 100,000 clones, roughly 89% of them singletons. The sample here was peripheral blood mononuclear cells (PBMCs), taken at baseline. These receptors all come from a human donor with classical Hodgkin lymphoma. Each CDR3 is given with its conserved first and last residue.

v_call,j_call,cdr3_aa
TRBV14,TRBJ1-1,CASCLKGNTEAFF
TRBV10-1,TRBJ2-7,CASSPGVGEQYF
TRBV5-1,TRBJ1-1,CASSLDSGLLNTEAFF
TRBV28,TRBJ1-5,CASSFRAVRQPQHF
TRBV30,TRBJ2-3,CAWSWWGGSDTQYF
TRBV5-1,TRBJ2-3,CASSFSGTDTQYF
TRBV10-3,TRBJ1-2,CAIHPRQGRTNYGYTF
TRBV6-1,TRBJ2-7,CASSEWDRGLTYEQYF
TRBV15,TRBJ1-1,CATSSLPGALTNTEAFF
TRBV10-2,TRBJ1-2,CASSDTQSAYGYTF
TRBV5-6,TRBJ2-1,CASSSGTSGRGDNEQFF
TRBV19,TRBJ1-2,CATVDRDRTHYGYTF
TRBV14,TRBJ2-1,CASSQLANEQFF
TRBV4-2,TRBJ1-1,CASSQVSGNTEAFF
TRBV9,TRBJ2-1,CASSVGLAGVGPYNEQFF
TRBV18,TRBJ1-1,CASSPGVRRNTEAFF
TRBV28,TRBJ2-7,CASSPGPGRYEQYF
TRBV13,TRBJ2-1,CASSLVGSDSYNEQFF
TRBV19,TRBJ1-2,CASSGAGTAGLSHGYTF
TRBV5-1,TRBJ2-7,CASSRTSNLYEQYF
TRBV18,TRBJ1-3,CASSPSGGNTIYF
TRBV9,TRBJ2-7,CASSQQGRLYEQYF
TRBV30,TRBJ2-7,CAWETGGAYEQYF
TRBV6-5,TRBJ2-1,CASSYGSTYNEQFF
TRBV25-1,TRBJ2-3,CASSWRADTQYF
TRBV7-5,TRBJ1-2,CVRSLEGPGTWGYTF
TRBV28,TRBJ2-7,CATGPDHRYEQYF
TRBV30,TRBJ1-1,CAWSVRFGGTLNTEAFF
TRBV9,TRBJ2-1,CASSVSGRGADEQFF
TRBV7-9,TRBJ1-1,CASSSMRQGQGDTEAFF
TRBV10-3,TRBJ1-1,CAISSVGHTNTEAFF
TRBV14,TRBJ1-1,CASSQDQWAEAFF
TRBV6-5,TRBJ2-1,CATLPGASYNEQFF
TRBV5-1,TRBJ1-1,CASSPDTTKTTEAFF
TRBV6-1,TRBJ2-1,CASSGGRLVYNEQFF
TRBV5-1,TRBJ2-5,CASSPGLAGVLSPREETQYF
TRBV6-5,TRBJ1-1,CASMGTAPLNTEAFF
TRBV5-1,TRBJ1-1,CASSPALGTGKAFF
TRBV7-2,TRBJ2-3,CASSAGASGRALDTQYF
TRBV10-3,TRBJ2-1,CAISVLLAGGFNYNEQFF
TRBV27,TRBJ1-1,CASSFGGRKNTEAFF
TRBV28,TRBJ1-1,CASRPRPIRGDTEAFF
TRBV6-1,TRBJ1-5,CASSDRWGDQPQHF
TRBV6-5,TRBJ2-3,CASSRRQGKDTQYF
TRBV6-1,TRBJ2-1,CASSESTGLPYLEQFF
TRBV6-1,TRBJ1-5,CASSKGAKQPQHF
TRBV7-9,TRBJ2-7,CASRGGIVYEQYF
TRBV7-6,TRBJ2-2,CASTTWGAKGELFF
TRBV27,TRBJ2-3,CASSLRYPGLAGGETDTQYF
TRBV6-5,TRBJ1-3,CASRRQPSEGNTIYF
TRBV6-5,TRBJ1-2,CASRGRGGQGYGYTF
TRBV6-5,TRBJ1-2,CASSGGVYGYTF
TRBV28,TRBJ2-2,CASSLSGARTGELFF
TRBV5-1,TRBJ2-1,CASSSTLYNEQFF
TRBV19,TRBJ2-7,CASSKWGGGDEQYF
TRBV2,TRBJ2-3,CASSETWAGRGGDTQYF